This is a list of T cell receptor beta chains from one sample in a study of blood T cell repertoires in COVID-19. The repertoire was sequenced with immunoSEQ multiplex PCR; TCRdb's copy has only in-frame clones and lacks some. The table includes approximately 60,000 clones, over 60% detected once. The sample comprised peripheral blood. These receptors came from a human donor in a cohort sampled during active COVID-19. The conserved cysteine and the conserved F or W are not part of the CDR3 here.

cdr3_aa: SVETDNNQPQH
v_call: TRBV29-1
j_call: TRBJ1-5

cdr3_aa: ASSSGGRRGRETQY
v_call: TRBV7-6
j_call: TRBJ2-5

cdr3_aa: ASSEGPQRGDTGELF
v_call: TRBV5-1
j_call: TRBJ2-2

cdr3_aa: ASSQQGASEKLF
v_call: TRBV6-6
j_call: TRBJ1-4

cdr3_aa: AWSLGQGVGETQY
v_call: TRBV30
j_call: TRBJ2-5

cdr3_aa: ASSPGLARETQY
v_call: TRBV3-1/TRBV3-2
j_call: TRBJ2-5

cdr3_aa: ASRASGAGEQY
v_call: TRBV7-9
j_call: TRBJ2-7

cdr3_aa: ASRKARGSTDTQY
v_call: TRBV2
j_call: TRBJ2-3

cdr3_aa: ASSLGTGNQPQH
v_call: TRBV5-4
j_call: TRBJ1-5

cdr3_aa: ASSLGSSGANVLT
v_call: TRBV7-2
j_call: TRBJ2-6

cdr3_aa: ASSSGLGGGQHQETQY
v_call: TRBV6-2/TRBV6-3
j_call: TRBJ2-5

cdr3_aa: ASSLTGENYGYT
v_call: TRBV5-4
j_call: TRBJ1-2